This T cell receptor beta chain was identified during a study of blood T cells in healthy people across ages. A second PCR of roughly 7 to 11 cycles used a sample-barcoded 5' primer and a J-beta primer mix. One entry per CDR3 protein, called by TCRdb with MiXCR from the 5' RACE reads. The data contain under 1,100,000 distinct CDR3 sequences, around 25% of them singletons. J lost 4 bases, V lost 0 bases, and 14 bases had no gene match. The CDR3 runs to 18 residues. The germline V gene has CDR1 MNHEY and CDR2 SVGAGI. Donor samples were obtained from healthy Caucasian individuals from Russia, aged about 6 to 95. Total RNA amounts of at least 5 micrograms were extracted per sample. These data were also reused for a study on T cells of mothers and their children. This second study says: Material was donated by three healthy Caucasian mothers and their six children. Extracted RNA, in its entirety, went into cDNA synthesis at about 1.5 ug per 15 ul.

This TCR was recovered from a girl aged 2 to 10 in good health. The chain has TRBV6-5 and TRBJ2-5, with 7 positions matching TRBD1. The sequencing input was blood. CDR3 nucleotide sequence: TGTGCCAGCAGTTACTCCTACTCCTGGGACAGAAATTTAGAGACCCAGTACTTC. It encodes CASSYSYSWDRNLETQYF.